This is a list of T cell receptor beta chains from one sample in a study of chemoradiotherapy in HPV16-positive cancers. Assay used: immunoSEQ multiplex PCR; TCRdb lists only in-frame clones, some missing. Of 1,800 or so clones in the sample, about 82% were seen once. This material consisted of tumor tissue, taken from a patient who underwent chemoradiotherapy. The receptor source for this set is a human donor with HPV-associated anogenital cancer. CDR3s include the opening cysteine and the closing phenylalanine or tryptophan. A D gene is named only where the DNA matches it firmly.

v_call: TRBV10-3; d_call: -; cdr3_aa: CAISLQSSGANVLTF
v_call: TRBV9; d_call: TRBD2; cdr3_aa: CASSPGGLSADTQYF
v_call: TRBV28; d_call: -; cdr3_aa: CASRDSQYSNQPQHF
v_call: TRBV11-3; d_call: -; cdr3_aa: CASSRGPLSDEQYF
v_call: TRBV19; d_call: TRBD2; cdr3_aa: CASSSTSGRAEDYIQYF
v_call: TRBV6-1; d_call: -; cdr3_aa: CASSEGGSNQPQHF
v_call: TRBV5-5; d_call: -; cdr3_aa: CASSSAWPEETYEQYF
v_call: TRBV28; d_call: -; cdr3_aa: CASTSPGELFF
v_call: TRBV5-6; d_call: TRBD2; cdr3_aa: CASSPGLGGYEQYF
v_call: TRBV7-9; d_call: -; cdr3_aa: CASSLTGGLNEKLFF
v_call: TRBV10-3; d_call: -; cdr3_aa: CAISEGSGARGYTF
v_call: TRBV4-3; d_call: -; cdr3_aa: CASSRSLRDGSNEKLFF
v_call: TRBV2; d_call: TRBD2; cdr3_aa: CASSAGGRKQYF
v_call: TRBV6-6; d_call: -; cdr3_aa: CASSYRHTEAFF
v_call: TRBV6-5; d_call: -; cdr3_aa: CASRTGTLSGYTF
v_call: TRBV5-1; d_call: -; cdr3_aa: CASSLEWKGKEAFF
v_call: TRBV19; d_call: TRBD1; cdr3_aa: CASSIDLPTGLNTEAFF
v_call: TRBV6-4; d_call: TRBD2; cdr3_aa: CASSDPASGSSGTQYF
v_call: TRBV5-1; d_call: TRBD2; cdr3_aa: CASSWGLAGGSSYEQYF
v_call: TRBV4-1; d_call: -; cdr3_aa: CASSQVTGSNYGYTF
v_call: TRBV18; d_call: -; cdr3_aa: CASSLETATQETQYF
v_call: TRBV27; d_call: TRBD1; cdr3_aa: CASSLPPGTGEVIQYF
v_call: TRBV7-9; d_call: TRBD2; cdr3_aa: CASKSTREAEETQYF
v_call: TRBV27; d_call: -; cdr3_aa: CASSSLEWPEAFF
v_call: TRBV7-9; d_call: TRBD1; cdr3_aa: CASSSDRRGGYTF
v_call: TRBV28; d_call: TRBD2; cdr3_aa: CASRGRGVTKNIQYF
v_call: TRBV7-9; d_call: -; cdr3_aa: CASDSAGGWESNGYTF
v_call: TRBV6-1; d_call: -; cdr3_aa: CASSEFINLGNTEAFF
v_call: TRBV19; d_call: -; cdr3_aa: CASSTVRRGGGYTF
v_call: TRBV10-3; d_call: TRBD2; cdr3_aa: CAISERTSGIIEQYF
v_call: TRBV4-3; d_call: -; cdr3_aa: CASSQDTGKETQYF
v_call: TRBV30; d_call: TRBD1; cdr3_aa: CAWSAFRDSNYGYTF
v_call: TRBV4-3; d_call: -; cdr3_aa: CASSQAGLKETQYF
v_call: TRBV5-6; d_call: -; cdr3_aa: CASSLRTGAAVGDTQYF
v_call: TRBV28; d_call: -; cdr3_aa: CASSFFGGTGELFF
v_call: TRBV10-3; d_call: -; cdr3_aa: CAISESSQYGYTF
v_call: TRBV27; d_call: -; cdr3_aa: CASSLMPMNTEAFF
v_call: TRBV19; d_call: -; cdr3_aa: CASRQVWDQPQHF
v_call: TRBV11-2; d_call: TRBD2; cdr3_aa: CASSWPAGAGTNEQFF
v_call: TRBV5-5; d_call: -; cdr3_aa: CASTPLGGTDTQYF
v_call: TRBV2; d_call: -; cdr3_aa: CASSSLDNYGYTF
v_call: TRBV5-1; d_call: TRBD2; cdr3_aa: CASSTSAGGAAGELFF
v_call: TRBV7-8; d_call: -; cdr3_aa: CASSPSPGNTIYF
v_call: TRBV7-3; d_call: -; cdr3_aa: CASSLAGRGPYNEQFF
v_call: TRBV6-5; d_call: -; cdr3_aa: CASSGSYEQYF
v_call: TRBV28; d_call: -; cdr3_aa: CASSLTGAANEKLFF
v_call: TRBV6-4; d_call: TRBD1; cdr3_aa: CASSEATGGTDTQYF
v_call: TRBV19; d_call: TRBD2; cdr3_aa: CASSTELAGGYNEQFF
v_call: TRBV15; d_call: -; cdr3_aa: CATSRDGDGTEAFF
v_call: TRBV7-9; d_call: TRBD1; cdr3_aa: CASSLASGQGYSPLHF
v_call: TRBV5-1; d_call: -; cdr3_aa: CASSLEVGPKGEQYF